Following are 30 T cell receptor beta chains from one sample sequenced in a study of blood T cell repertoires in COVID-19. TCRdb's table, derived via immunoSEQ multiplex PCR, lists solely in-frame clones and lacks some. The sample consists of 150,000 to 200,000 clones, around 90% of them appearing once. Input material: peripheral blood. The receptor set was obtained from a man aged 45-65 years with acute or convalescent COVID-19.

The CDR3 is CASSRWTDFYGYTF. For the CDR3, the DNA is TGTGCCAGCAGCAGATGGACGGACTTCTATGGCTACACCTTC. The gene calls are TRBV5-8 and TRBJ1-2; unclear D gene. Per the germline V gene, CDR1 is SGHTS and CDR2 is YDEGEE. The CDR3 loop spans 14 amino acids. V lost 4 bases, J lost 4 bases, and 14 bases lay in between.

The gene calls are TRBV5-4 and TRBJ1-1; D possibly corresponds to TRBD1 (6 bases). This CDR3 contains 15 residues. V shed 4 bases and J shed 4 bases, with 17 bases lying between them. The germline CDR1 and CDR2 sequences are SGHNT and YYREEE (reference sequence). The CDR3 DNA follows: TGTGCCAGCAGCCTCCGGACAGACTTATCCACTGAAGCTTTCTTT. It encodes CASSLRTDLSTEAFF.

The chain uses TRBV5-4 and TRBJ2-7, with 9 bases fitting TRBD1. The CDR3 consists of 18 residues. Trimming at V came to 0 bases and at J to 2 bases, leaving 12 bases not matched to a gene. Germline V gene sequence: CDR1 SGHNT, CDR2 YYREEE (reference sequence). CDR3 sequence reads: CASSLGQGVNLVAYEQYF. In DNA, the CDR3 is TGTGCCAGCAGCTTGGGACAGGGGGTCAACCTCGTTGCCTACGAGCAGTACTTC.

The rearrangement links TRBV6-5 to TRBJ2-1; D is undetermined. Trimming stripped 4 bases from V and 2 bases from J, with 12 bases between. This CDR3 has 15 residues. CDR1 and CDR2 (germline): MNHEY, SVGAGI. CDR3 nucleotide sequence: TGTGCCAGCAGTTTGCGAGAGAATCCCTACAATGAGCAGTTCTTC. Protein product: CASSLRENPYNEQFF.

The gene calls are TRBV5-1 and TRBJ2-3; D is perhaps TRBD1 (5 bases). The CDR3 spans 14 residues. With 2 bases removed from V and 3 bases from J, the gap between germline ends came to 10 bases. The germline gives CDR1 SGHRS, CDR2 YFSETQ. The CDR3 DNA follows: TGCGCCAGCAGCTTTGTGGGGCAGACAGATACGCAGTATTTT. This sequence encodes CASSFVGQTDTQYF.

The rearrangement joins TRBV6-5 to TRBJ2-3, with 13 bases that match TRBD2. Germline V gene sequence: CDR1 MNHEY, CDR2 SVGAGI. There are 14 residues in the CDR3. The ends lost 5 bases at V and 6 bases at J; junction bases unmatched: 2. The CDR3 is CASSTGLAGDTQYF. In nucleotides, the CDR3 is TGTGCCAGCAGTACGGGACTAGCGGGGGATACGCAGTATTTT.

This chain joins TRBV27 and TRBJ1-6; a weak D match, TRBD1 (5 bases). This CDR3 comprises 18 residues. The ends were cut back, 5 bases at V and 0 bases at J, with 17 bases in the middle. The germline CDR1 and CDR2 sequences are MNHEY and SMNVEV (reference sequence). DNA for the CDR3: TGTGCCAGCAGTCTCCAGGGCTTCAGGAGCTCCTATAATTCACCCCTCCACTTT. Its protein is CASSLQGFRSSYNSPLHF.

This chain connects TRBV10-2 to TRBJ2-7; the match to TRBD2 covers 9 bases. Germline trimming cut 0 bases from V and 2 bases from J; bases unmatched to any gene: 11. Per the germline V gene, CDR1 is WSHSY and CDR2 is SAAADI. The CDR3 is 18 residues long. CDR3 sequence (DNA): TGCGCCAGCAGTGAGTCGCCGGGGCTAGCGGGACGAACCTACGAGCAGTACTTC. Translating gives CASSESPGLAGRTYEQYF.

Only one count was recorded for this clone. The chain recombines TRBV27 with TRBJ2-6, with D unclear. The CDR3 totals 14 residues. Germline assignment: CDR1 MNHEY and CDR2 SMNVEV (reference sequence). The ends were cut back, 6 bases at V and 4 bases at J, with 10 bases in the middle. The CDR3 DNA follows: TGTGCCAGCAGCCATAGAGCAGGGGCCAACGTCCTGACTTTC. As protein: CASSHRAGANVLTF.

The genes are TRBV28 and TRBJ1-2; 9 positions match TRBD1. This CDR3 has 15 amino acids. CDR1 and CDR2 (germline): MDHEN, SYDVKM. V shed 6 bases and J 1 base; nucleotides not matched to a gene: 6. CDR3 sequence: CASRQQGARNYGYTF. The CDR3 coding sequence is TGTGCCAGCAGGCAACAGGGGGCGCGTAACTATGGCTACACCTTC.

The chain is built from TRBV10-1 and TRBJ2-1, with 11 bases matching TRBD2. CDR1 is WNHNN, CDR2 SYGVQD, per germline (reference sequence). Trimming removed 2 bases from V and 0 bases from J; junction bases left unmatched: 9. The CDR3 totals 19 residues. The CDR3 sequence is CASSETGTSGPSSYNEQFF. The CDR3 DNA is TGCGCCAGCAGTGAGACCGGGACTAGCGGTCCCAGCTCCTACAATGAGCAGTTCTTC.

This clone was seen just once. V gene TRBV7-9 combines with J gene TRBJ1-5; D remains unclear. Germline CDR1 SEHNR, CDR2 FQNEAQ (reference sequence). With 1 base removed from V and 7 bases from J, the gap between germline ends came to 11 bases. This CDR3 is built from 14 residues. The CDR3 coding sequence is TGTGCCAGCAGCTTAGAGGGCACGGGGCAGCCCCAGCATTTT. Its translation: CASSLEGTGQPQHF.

This chain links TRBV30 with TRBJ2-5, with D maybe TRBD2 (5 bases). Germline V gene sequence: CDR1 GTSNPN, CDR2 SVGIG (reference sequence). Trimming took off 2 bases at V and 5 bases at J, with 18 bases between the two ends. The CDR3 is made up of 15 amino acids. CDR3 DNA: TGTGCCTGGAGTCCCCTACTAGTCCCTCCCGAGACCCAGTACTTC. Protein product: CAWSPLLVPPETQYF.

The rearrangement links TRBV30 to TRBJ2-1, with 10 bases lining up with TRBD1. Germline CDR1 and CDR2: GTSNPN and SVGIG (reference sequence). This CDR3 spans 15 amino acids. With 1 base clipped from V and 6 bases from J, the junction kept 6 bases outside the gene matches. Here the CDR3 reads CAWSGRDRGVNEQFF. CDR3 DNA: TGTGCCTGGAGTGGCAGGGACAGGGGAGTCAATGAGCAGTTCTTC. The entire variable domain, with the rest obtained from reference TRBV30 and TRBJ2-1, is as follows: SQTIHQWPATLVQPVGSPLSLECTVEGTSNPNLYWYRQAAGRGLQLLFYSVGIGQISSEVPQNLSASRPQDRQFILSSKKLLLSDSGFYLCAWSGRDRGVNEQFFGPGTRLTVL.

This chain joins TRBV5-1 and TRBJ1-2, with TRBD1 matching 9 bases. The CDR3 length is 14 residues. From germline, CDR1 is SGHRS and CDR2 YFSETQ. Trimming at V came to 5 bases and at J to 4 bases, leaving 6 bases not matched to a gene. CDR3 DNA sequence: TGCGCCAGCAGACCCGGGACAGGGCCCTATGGCTACACCTTC. This codes for CASRPGTGPYGYTF.

The CDR3 DNA follows: TGTGCCAGCAGTCCTCCTGGGATCGGGACAGGGTGGCACTATGGCTACACCTTC. Its protein is CASSPPGIGTGWHYGYTF. The chain employs TRBV28 and TRBJ1-2; 9 nucleotides match TRBD1. V dropped 5 bases and J dropped 3; count of bases not matched to a gene: 16. The V gene's germline CDR1 is MDHEN and CDR2 SYDVKM. The CDR3 length is 18 residues.

The rearrangement joins TRBV7-6 to TRBJ2-1; D is unclear. The germline V and J ends were trimmed by 2 bases and 0 bases, with 11 bases remaining between them. The CDR3 loop spans 16 amino acids. Per germline, CDR1 SGHVS and CDR2 FNYEAQ. CDR3 sequence reads: CASSLSWSLSYNEQFF. The CDR3 region has the DNA TGTGCCAGCAGCTTAAGTTGGAGTCTCTCCTACAATGAGCAGTTCTTC.

This clone is a singleton in its sample. The chain uses TRBV7-8 and TRBJ2-3; D call uncertain. With 7 bases removed from V and 2 bases from J, the gap between germline ends came to 13 bases. The CDR3 runs 14 residues. Germline V gene data show CDR1 as SGHVS and CDR2 as FQNEAQ. CDR3 DNA: TGTGCCAGCACTCCCGTAGCCCTCACAGATACGCAGTATTTT. Protein product: CASTPVALTDTQYF.

The chain carries TRBV28 and TRBJ1-5, with TRBD1 as a possible D gene (5 bases). CDR1 MDHEN and CDR2 SYDVKM come from the germline V gene. V lost 5 bases and J 6 bases, leaving 17 bases between the germline ends. The CDR3 contains 15 residues. CDR3 residues: CASSLLPGLGQPQHF. The CDR3 DNA reads TGTGCCAGCAGTCTACTACCAGGGTTGGGTCAGCCCCAGCATTTT.

The gene calls are TRBV7-2 and TRBJ2-5; 8 bases map to TRBD2. CDR3 length: 16 residues. Germline V lookup: CDR1 SGHTA, CDR2 FQGNSA. J was trimmed by 1 base and V by 4 bases; bases with no gene match: 8. This CDR3 is CASSSFRGGLQETQYF. CDR3 sequence (DNA): TGTGCCAGCAGCTCCTTTCGGGGGGGTCTCCAAGAGACCCAGTACTTC.

The gene calls are TRBV2 and TRBJ1-6; maybe TRBD1 (6 bases). Trimming removed 2 bases from V and 0 bases from J, with 11 bases in between. The V gene's germline CDR1 is SNHLY and CDR2 FYNNEI. The CDR3 is 17 amino acids. This CDR3 reads CASSERQVRSYNSPLHF. Here the CDR3 DNA reads TGTGCCAGCAGTGAAAGACAGGTGCGCTCCTATAATTCACCCCTCCACTTT.

The chain links TRBV27 to TRBJ2-1, with TRBD2 matching over 12 bases. CDR3 length: 15 residues. V shed 6 bases and J 6 bases; nucleotides not matched to a gene: 6. Germline-derived CDR1 and CDR2 are MNHEY and SMNVEV (reference sequence). In DNA form, the CDR3 reads TGTGCCAGCAGCCCAACTAGCGGGGGGCGCAATGAGCAGTTCTTC. Its translation is CASSPTSGGRNEQFF.

This sequence joins TRBV6-5 and TRBJ2-3; weak D call: TRBD2 (6 bases). V dropped 1 base and J dropped 3 bases, with 8 bases sitting between them. The CDR3 totals 14 residues. The germline gives CDR1 MNHEY, CDR2 SVGAGI. The CDR3 here is CASSYFGTTDTQYF. The CDR3, as DNA: TGTGCCAGCAGTTACTTCGGGACTACAGATACGCAGTATTTT.

V is TRBV6-5 and J is TRBJ2-3, with 9 positions matching TRBD2. There are 15 residues in the CDR3. The ends lost 7 bases at V and 4 bases at J; junction bases unmatched: 9. Germline CDR1 reads MNHEY; CDR2 reads SVGAGI. CDR3 loop: CASTPGLAGADTQYF. The CDR3 coding sequence is TGTGCCAGCACCCCGGGACTAGCTGGGGCAGATACGCAGTATTTT.

The chain uses TRBV7-3 and TRBJ2-6; the D gene is possibly TRBD1 (6 bases). V shed 1 base and J shed 4 bases, with 14 bases lying between them. The length of the CDR3 is 17 residues. From germline, CDR1 is SGHTA and CDR2 FQGTGA. The CDR3 reads CASSLMGAVSGANVLTF. The DNA of the CDR3 is TGTGCCAGCAGCTTAATGGGGGCGGTCTCCGGGGCCAACGTCCTGACTTTC.

The chain uses TRBV2 and TRBJ1-5, with 7 bases that match TRBD1. J gave up 6 bases and V 6 bases, and 8 bases lay outside the gene matches. Looked up from germline, CDR1 is SNHLY and CDR2 is FYNNEI. This CDR3 region has 14 residues. CDR3 bases: TGTGCCAGCAGGGGGGACAGTCGGACTCAGCCCCAGCATTTT. It codes for CASRGDSRTQPQHF.

The V call is TRBV28, the J call TRBJ2-7; 11 nucleotides agree with TRBD1. This CDR3 is 16 amino acids long. Germline V CDR1 and CDR2: MDHEN, SYDVKM. The J segment lost 1 base and the V segment lost 5 bases, leaving 7 bases of the junction unmatched. The CDR3 nucleotides read TGTGCCAGCAGTACCGACGGGACAGGGGGGTCCTACGAGCAGTACTTC. It codes for CASSTDGTGGSYEQYF.

The chain recombines TRBV4-1 with TRBJ2-1, with a possible D match to TRBD1 (5 bases). Trimming took 2 bases from V and 6 from J, leaving 23 bases between them. Germline V gene sequence: CDR1 MGHRA, CDR2 YSYEKL. CDR3 length: 18 residues. The CDR3 spells CASSQKESGAFDFNEQFF. In nucleotides, the CDR3 is TGCGCCAGCAGCCAAAAAGAGAGTGGGGCCTTCGACTTCAATGAGCAGTTCTTC.

This clone showed up just once. This chain joins TRBV5-4 and TRBJ1-2; 10 bases fit TRBD1. The CDR3 has 15 residues. The trim removed 4 bases at V and 5 bases at J, leaving 8 bases unmatched. CDR1 SGHNT and CDR2 YYREEE come from the germline V gene (reference sequence). The CDR3 here is CASSQGQGLNYGYTF. CDR3 sequence (DNA): TGTGCCAGCAGCCAGGGACAGGGGCTCAATTATGGCTACACCTTC.

This clone was detected once. This chain links TRBV9 with TRBJ2-1, with 12 bases aligning to TRBD2. V shed 4 bases and J 12 bases; nucleotides not matched to a gene: 14. This CDR3 is built from 16 residues. Germline-derived CDR1 and CDR2 are SGDLS and YYNGEE. The CDR3 DNA follows: TGTGCCAGCAGCCGAAAGACTAGCGGGAGAGGGGCACCGCAGTTCTTC. Encoded protein: CASSRKTSGRGAPQFF.